This passage covers 5 T cell receptor beta chains from one sample sequenced in a study of blood T cell repertoires in COVID-19. Assay: immunoSEQ multiplex PCR; the TCRdb copy retains only in-frame clones and omits some. The table lists about 280,000 clones, over 75% of them singletons, with about an eighth in the top ten. Sequenced: peripheral blood. The receptors were sampled from a human donor in a cohort sampled during active COVID-19.

This chain connects TRBV5-1 to TRBJ2-1, with TRBD2 identical over 9 bases. V trimming: 3 bases; J trimming: 0 bases; junction bases outside the gene matches: 4. The V gene's germline CDR1 is SGHRS and CDR2 YFSETQ. The CDR3 covers 16 residues. The CDR3: CASSSSSGNSYNEQFF. The CDR3 region has the DNA TGCGCCAGCAGCTCCTCTAGCGGGAACTCCTACAATGAGCAGTTCTTC. Full variable domain (missing parts from reference TRBV5-1 and TRBJ2-1): KAGVTQTPRYLIKTRGQQVTLSCSPISGHRSVSWYQQTPGQGLQFLFEYFSETQRNKGNFPGRFSGRQFSNSRSEMNVSTLELGDSALYLCASSSSSGNSYNEQFFGPGTRLTVL.

CDR3 protein: CASSSGTSGSKTQYF. In DNA form, the CDR3 reads TGTGCCAGCAGCTCCGGGACTAGCGGAAGCAAGACCCAGTACTTC. This chain links TRBV7-2 with TRBJ2-5; 11 bases are a match to TRBD2. Unmatched junction bases numbered 7, after V lost 4 bases and J lost 6 bases. Germline V lookup: CDR1 SGHTA, CDR2 FQGNSA. The CDR3 spans 15 residues.

The J gene is TRBJ2-3, the V gene TRBV5-1, with TRBD1 identical over 7 bases. The CDR3 runs to 15 residues. The V and J ends lost 1 base and 2 bases, in that order; junction bases with no gene match: 4. Germline lookup yields CDR1 SGHRS and CDR2 YFSETQ. The CDR3 nucleotides are TGCGCCAGCAGCTTGTGGGACAGAATCACAGATACGCAGTATTTT. Its protein product is CASSLWDRITDTQYF.

This clone was seen once. The chain uses TRBV24-1 and TRBJ2-3; 14 nucleotides agree with TRBD2. The V and J ends lost 2 bases and 3 bases, in that order; junction bases with no gene match: 6. The germline V gene encodes CDR1 KGHDR and CDR2 SFDVKD. This CDR3 spans 18 amino acids. CDR3 residues: CATSDSRLAGGTTDTQYF. In DNA form, the CDR3 reads TGTGCCACCAGTGATTCCCGACTAGCGGGAGGGACGACAGATACGCAGTATTTT.

The CDR3 DNA reads as TGTGCCAGCTCCCCCGGGGTAGCGGGACCCGAGCAGTTCTTC. This gives the protein CASSPGVAGPEQFF. V usage is TRBV18 and J usage is TRBJ2-1; 8 positions agree with TRBD2. From germline, CDR1 is KGHSH and CDR2 LQKENI. The V segment lost 6 bases and the J segment 10 bases; nucleotides outside the gene matches: 11. This CDR3 is 14 amino acids long.